This T cell receptor (beta chain) stems from a study of post-analysis software for immune sequencing data. General study results and limits: Controls had lower frequencies than patients of 4 or 5 TRBV segments, which included TRBV5-6, TRBV5-1 and TRBV20-1.

The TCR beta cDNA libraries carried unique molecular identifiers. A single record per CDR3 protein comes from TCRdb applying MiXCR to the PCR reads. The sample lists some 690,000 distinct CDR3 sequences; roughly 29% were seen once. This clonotype was counted ten times or more. Its antigen is currently unknown. V trimming: 4 bases; J trimming: 3 bases; junction bases outside the gene matches: 10. Germline V gives CDR1 SGHTA, CDR2 FQGNSA. The CDR3 runs 16 residues. The TCR originated in a girl under 18 with multiple sclerosis. What was sequenced was blood. The chain uses TRBV7-2 and TRBJ2-7, with TRBD1 identical over 9 bases. The CDR3 DNA sequence: TGTGCCAGCAGCTCGCCCACCGGGACAGGGATCTACGAGCAGTACTTC. Translation gives CASSSPTGTGIYEQYF.